The rows below give T cell receptor beta chains drawn from one sample of a study of Ad26.COV2.S vaccination and SARS-CoV-2 variants. Measured with immunoSEQ multiplex PCR; TCRdb has only the in-frame clones, and not every one. Of 450,000 to 550,000 clones detected, about nine tenths appear once; the ten largest clones hold 1.5% to 2%. Source: peripheral blood, taken in a trial of Ad26.COV2.S vaccine versus placebo. The receptors stem from a person aged 18-60 years who received the Ad26.COV2.S COVID-19 vaccine or a placebo. Both conserved end residues are part of each CDR3. A D gene is named only where the DNA matches it firmly. Rows may omit the clone size; those that give it use once, few, many or a size class.

j_call clone_size d_call v_call cdr3_aa cdr3_nt
TRBJ1-5 - - TRBV28 CASNRLSNQPQHF TGTGCCAGCAACAGGTTAAGCAATCAGCCCCAGCATTTT
TRBJ1-2 - TRBD1 TRBV6-5 CASSWAGTGHYGYTF TGTGCCAGCAGTTGGGCCGGGACAGGTCACTATGGCTACACCTTC
TRBJ2-1 - - TRBV28 CASSLPSELNNNEQFF TGTGCCAGCAGTTTACCTAGCGAATTAAATAACAATGAGCAGTTCTTC
TRBJ2-5 - - TRBV11-1 CASSLALSGVGETQYF TGTGCCAGCAGCTTAGCGCTATCAGGGGTTGGGGAGACCCAGTACTTC
TRBJ2-1 - - TRBV7-8 CASSFGGGDNEQFF TGTGCCAGCAGCTTTGGGGGAGGAGACAATGAGCAGTTCTTC
TRBJ2-4 - TRBD2 TRBV6-2/TRBV6-3 CASSYSLAGRRGVKNIQYF TGTGCCAGCAGTTACAGCCTAGCGGGGCGGCGAGGGGTAAAAAACATTCAGTACTTC
TRBJ2-1 - - TRBV7-2 CASSIGGVTYNEQFF TGTGCCAGCAGTATAGGAGGGGTCACATACAATGAGCAGTTCTTC
TRBJ1-1 - - TRBV2 CASSGPAEAFF TGTGCCAGCAGTGGGCCAGCAGAAGCTTTCTTT
TRBJ1-5 - - TRBV4-2 CASSHPGSHSNQPQHF TGTGCCAGCAGCCACCCCGGGAGCCATAGCAATCAGCCCCAGCATTTT
TRBJ2-3 - - TRBV4-3 CASSQASERASADTQYF TGCGCCAGCAGCCAGGCATCAGAGCGGGCTTCGGCAGATACGCAGTATTTT
TRBJ1-1 once TRBD1 TRBV5-1 CASSRRSTGANTEAFF TGCGCCAGCAGCAGGAGATCGACAGGGGCCAACACTGAAGCTTTCTTT
TRBJ2-2 - - TRBV20-1 CSASSSLVTGELFF TGCAGTGCTAGTAGCTCCTTAGTCACCGGGGAGCTGTTTTTT
TRBJ1-2 - - TRBV6-5 CASRDNANYGYTF TGTGCCAGCAGGGACAACGCTAACTATGGCTACACCTTC
TRBJ1-2 - - TRBV7-6 CASSSLGQNLYGYTF TGTGCCAGCAGCTCCTTAGGACAAAACTTATATGGCTACACCTTC
TRBJ2-3 - TRBD2 TRBV14 CASSQWGWASGRESVDTQYF TGTGCCAGCAGCCAATGGGGATGGGCTAGCGGGAGGGAGAGTGTAGATACGCAGTATTTT
TRBJ2-3 - TRBD2 TRBV4-2 CASSQEGGGDTDTQYF TGTGCCAGCAGCCAAGAGGGCGGGGGGGACACAGATACGCAGTATTTT
TRBJ2-7 - TRBD1 TRBV12-3/TRBV12-4 CASSAGTVSEQYF TGTGCCAGCAGTGCCGGGACAGTATCCGAGCAGTACTTC
TRBJ2-1 - - TRBV19 CASSNQGGVNEQFF TGTGCCAGTAGTAATCAGGGGGGGGTCAATGAGCAGTTCTTC
TRBJ2-1 once TRBD2 TRBV4-1 CASSQPGLADPNNEQFF TGCGCCAGCAGCCAACCGGGACTAGCGGACCCGAACAATGAGCAGTTCTTC
TRBJ1-1 - TRBD1 TRBV5-1 CASSLDRQGLGEAFF TGCGCCAGCAGCTTGGATAGACAGGGTCTTGGCGAAGCTTTCTTT